The subject of this entry is one T cell receptor beta chain. No qualities accompany the bases; no much larger clone lies one base away. The data were obtained in a study of T cells after yellow fever vaccination (dated by TCRdb to the late 2010s). Looking at the study overall: The SMART-Seq v4 Ultra Low Input RNA kit was used to prepare libraries from fractions with low cell numbers. To follow T-cell clones before and after primary and booster YFV17D yellow fever vaccination, bulk TCR alpha and beta repertoires were sequenced over time. The cohort comprised two healthy male donors, one aged 18 to 30 and one aged 30 to 40 years. Bulk PBMC replicates and cell subsets were isolated from blood drawn at multiple timepoints before and after both primary and secondary immunization.

Broader findings and caveats from the paper: Compared with the primary T-cell response, the secondary T-cell response was weaker but faster, peaking on day 5 rather than day 15. After the booster, most of the clones that had expanded following primary vaccination were detected again (approximately 96% of CD4 and roughly 90% of CD8), which suggests that memory was broadly maintained. A small share of clonotypes occurred in both CD4 and CD8 compartments, likely arising from convergent recombination. Because only a couple of donors were included in the study, the extent to which the findings can be generalized is limited. Computational filtering was required because FACS-sorted repertoires could contain abundant contaminating clonotypes from the bulk population.

According to the study, the label for this sample's treatment or condition signals: live attenuated yellow fever vaccine strain. PBMCs were isolated from peripheral blood using a standard Ficoll-Paque protocol. With anti-CD3 and anti-CD8 staining plus a dextramer loaded with the yellow fever NS4B epitope peptide, the researchers sorted epitope-specific CD8 T cells. TriZol was used to extract RNA from bulk PBMCs, CD4 and CD8 fractions, and dextramer-positive and dextramer-negative fractions. TCR cDNA was made using 5'RACE template switching, a step that added a universal primer site and unique molecular identifiers. Priming for cDNA synthesis came from both the TCR alpha and TCR beta constant segments. Library amplification involved two PCR steps, and the second step added sample barcodes and sequencing adapters. Sequencing of the libraries was done on either Illumina HiSeq 2500 (2x100 bp) or NovaSeq (2x150 bp). The paper's processing steps were these. Reads were demultiplexed and collapsed into UMI consensus sequences with MIGEC, and V(D)J alignment was performed with MiXCR. Vaccine-responding clonotypes were identified with edgeR using replicate PBMC samples, with FDR below 0.01 and a log2 fold change above 5 up to day 15 being required. CD4 or CD8 identity was assigned to each bulk clonotype according to whether the clonotype was present at higher abundance in the sequenced CD4 repertoire or the sequenced CD8 repertoire. Clonotypes enriched at least 10-fold in dextramer-positive versus dextramer-negative fractions were classed as NS4B-specific, and CD4-biased clonotypes were left out. TCRdb redid the processing of the public reads, applying fastp at Q25 and MiXCR, and retained in-frame beta chains. For every CDR3 protein sequence, its rows merge into one entry that carries the most common genes and DNA. What appears here as the V and J calls and clone size reflects TCRdb's work, not the paper's. For this sample there are roughly 85,000 distinct CDR3 sequences; about an eighth appear just once. Of the sample, roughly 25% falls within the top ten clones.

The CDR3 holds 14 amino acids from the cysteine to the phenylalanine. The kept DNA is CDR3 alone, 42 bases in frame from the first base. CDR1 and CDR2 are drawn from the germline V gene (reference sequence): LNHDA, SQIVND. Trimming accounts for 6 bases at V and 0 bases at J, while the number of junction bases matched to no gene is 4. The clonotype comes from a man younger than 35 who received the YFV17D yellow fever vaccine. The chain joins TRBV19 to TRBJ1-1; 7 central bases correspond to TRBD1. The specimen was CD8+ T cells not binding an NS4B(214-222) dextramer, sorted from PBMCs, collected 21 days after the first yellow fever vaccination. The sample's cell subset or site label is to be understood as: NS4B epitope dextramer-negative CD8 T cells. The DNA reads TGTGCCAGTAGACTAGGACAGGTGAACACTGAAGCTTTCTTT. Translation gives CASRLGQVNTEAFF.